A single sample gave rise to the 21 T cell receptor beta chains below, sequenced in a study of blood T cell repertoires in COVID-19. The protocol was immunoSEQ multiplex PCR, while the TCRdb copy is restricted to in-frame clones and leaves out a portion. The profile covers around 50,000 clones, with about 72% appearing a single time and 5.5% to 6% taken by the ten largest. Sequencing was performed on PBMCs or T cells enriched from blood (not recorded which). These receptors originate from a woman between 50 and 59 years old with acute COVID-19.

The chain uses TRBV5-5 and TRBJ1-2, with D possibly being TRBD1 (5 bases). With 3 bases removed from V and 2 bases from J, the gap between germline ends came to 8 bases. Germline V gene data show CDR1 as SGHKS and CDR2 as YYEKEE (reference sequence). The CDR3 has 13 residues. The DNA of the CDR3 is TGTGCCAGCAGCTCAGGGATGAACTATGGCTACACCTTC. Residues: CASSSGMNYGYTF.

V and J are TRBV19 and TRBJ2-2; 7 bases align to TRBD1. The CDR3 spans 14 residues. CDR1 is LNHDA and CDR2 is SQIVND in the germline V gene (reference sequence). The ends lost 11 bases at V and 0 bases at J; junction bases unmatched: 6. The DNA of the CDR3 is TGTGCCGTACGGGGACAGCCGAACACCGGGGAGCTGTTTTTT. Residues: CAVRGQPNTGELFF.

CDR3 coding DNA: TGTGCCAGCAGCCAACTACGGAGGGAAAACACCATATATTTT. Its protein product is CASSQLRRENTIYF. The V gene is TRBV3-1 (or the pseudogene TRBV3-2), the J gene TRBJ1-3, with unresolved D. CDR1 is LGHDT and CDR2 is YNNKEL in the germline V gene (reference sequence). This CDR3 spans 14 amino acids. Trimming removed 2 bases from V and 6 bases from J, with 11 bases in between.

This clone was detected once. The V call is TRBV3-1 (or the pseudogene TRBV3-2), the J call TRBJ2-3; 9 bases map to TRBD2. The V gene's germline CDR1 is LGHDT and CDR2 YNNKEL (reference sequence). The CDR3 length is 16 residues. The V and J ends lost 0 bases and 1 base, in that order; junction bases with no gene match: 2. The CDR3 nucleotides are TGTGCCAGCAGCCAAGATCCTAGCGGGGGCACAGATACGCAGTATTTT. Its protein is CASSQDPSGGTDTQYF.

V is TRBV3-1 (or the pseudogene TRBV3-2) and J is TRBJ2-7, with 7 bases aligning to TRBD1. CDR1 and CDR2 (germline): LGHDT, YNNKEL (reference sequence). This CDR3 contains 14 residues. V was clipped by 4 bases and J by 3 bases; unmatched bases: 6. CDR3 residues: CASSPGTVLYEQYF. The CDR3, as DNA: TGTGCCAGCAGCCCAGGGACAGTTCTCTACGAGCAGTACTTC.

This clone was detected a few times. This rearrangement joins TRBV11-2 to TRBJ2-3, with 9 nucleotides matching TRBD2. The length of the CDR3 is 17 residues. J gave up 9 bases and V 1 base, and 14 bases lay outside the gene matches. Germline CDR1 is SGHAT and CDR2 is FQNNGV. The CDR3 bases are TGTGCCAGCAGCTTAGTCTTTCGCGGGGGGGCACTAGGAACGCAGTATTTT. Protein sequence: CASSLVFRGGALGTQYF.

This chain joins TRBV6-1 and TRBJ1-1; D perhaps matches TRBD1 (6 bases). This CDR3 spans 17 amino acids. The V and J ends lost 0 bases and 6 bases respectively, with 20 bases between them. Per the germline V gene, CDR1 is MNHNS and CDR2 is SASEGT. CDR3 sequence (DNA): TGTGCCAGCAGTGAAGCGGGCAGGGGCCGTACCTACGCTGAAGCTTTCTTT. Its translation: CASSEAGRGRTYAEAFF.

The V gene is TRBV5-6, the J gene TRBJ2-1; 13 nucleotides match TRBD2. The CDR3 length is 17 residues. Germline V lookup: CDR1 SGHDT, CDR2 YYEEEE. The trim removed 0 bases at V and 10 bases at J, leaving 10 bases unmatched. The CDR3 nucleotides are TGTGCCAGCAGCTTGGAGACTAGCGGGGGGACTTTGGGCGAGCAGTTCTTC. It yields the protein CASSLETSGGTLGEQFF.

The gene calls are TRBV11-2 and TRBJ2-1, with D possibly TRBD1 on 5 matching bases. Germline CDR1 and CDR2: SGHAT and FQNNGV. V was clipped by 2 bases and J by 9 bases, with 11 bases between them. This CDR3 is built from 13 residues. CDR3 in DNA: TGTGCCAGCAGCTTACTCGTAGGGGTTGAGCAGTTCTTC. Encoded protein: CASSLLVGVEQFF.

The chain recombines TRBV7-3 with TRBJ2-1; a weak D match, TRBD1 (5 bases). The CDR3 runs 15 residues. CDR1 and CDR2 (germline): SGHTA, FQGTGA. V gave up 3 bases and J gave up 0 bases, with 9 bases separating them. The DNA of the CDR3 is TGTGCCAGCAGCTTTGGCAGGGACTCCTACAATGAGCAGTTCTTC. It codes for CASSFGRDSYNEQFF.

V is TRBV6-5 and J is TRBJ2-2, with D uncertain. Per germline, CDR1 MNHEY and CDR2 SVGAGI. The CDR3 is 15 residues long. The germline V and J ends were trimmed by 2 bases and 1 base, with 8 bases remaining between them. CDR3 sequence (DNA): TGTGCCAGCAGTTACGGCAGAATGAACACCGGGGAGCTGTTTTTT. It yields the protein CASSYGRMNTGELFF.

This chain connects TRBV7-6 to TRBJ2-1; TRBD2 matches at 10 bases. The V gene end was trimmed by 3 bases and the J gene end by 6 bases; junction bases not matched to a gene: 11. Germline CDR1 SGHVS, CDR2 FNYEAQ. CDR3 length equals 17 residues. The CDR3 DNA reads TGTGCCAGCAGCTTCGATTCGTCGGGACTAGCGTTCAATGAGCAGTTCTTC. This sequence encodes CASSFDSSGLAFNEQFF.

This chain links TRBV12-5 with TRBJ2-5; D possibly corresponds to TRBD2 (6 bases). CDR1 is LGHNT, CDR2 FRNRAP, per germline. V lost 4 bases and J lost 5, with 11 bases in between. CDR3 length: 13 residues. The CDR3 sequence: CASGSREVETQYF. The DNA for the CDR3 is TGTGCTAGTGGTTCCAGGGAGGTGGAGACCCAGTACTTC.

The chain recombines TRBV11-3 with TRBJ1-3; D unresolved. In germline, CDR1 is SGHNT, CDR2 YENEEA. V was trimmed by 5 bases and J by 0 bases, leaving 17 bases between them. The CDR3 totals 17 residues. The CDR3: CASSRTYYGTSGNTIYF. CDR3 nucleotides: TGTGCCAGCAGCCGGACTTACTACGGTACCTCTGGAAACACCATATATTTT.

This clone has only one observation. The V gene is TRBV7-8, the J gene TRBJ2-7; D is undetermined. The CDR3 contains 13 residues. From germline, CDR1 is SGHVS and CDR2 FQNEAQ. V was clipped by 4 bases and J by 3 bases, with 10 bases between them. Here the CDR3 DNA reads TGTGCCAGCAGCTATGGTGGTAGCTACGAGCAGTACTTC. This sequence encodes CASSYGGSYEQYF. The variable domain in full, with the rest retrieved from reference TRBV7-8 and TRBJ2-7, is GAGVSQSPRYKVAKRGQDVALRCDPISGHVSLFWYQQALGQGPEFLTYFQNEAQLDKSGLPSDRFFAERPEGSVSTLKIQRTQQEDSAVYLCASSYGGSYEQYFGPGTRLTVT.

V gene TRBV4-1 combines with J gene TRBJ2-5; no clear D. From germline, CDR1 is MGHRA and CDR2 YSYEKL. The CDR3 contains 13 residues. Trimming pared 0 bases from V and 11 bases from J, leaving 13 bases between. The CDR3 reads CASSQDQRSRQYF. The CDR3 DNA sequence: TGCGCCAGCAGCCAAGACCAACGATCCAGGCAGTACTTC.

This chain links TRBV2 with TRBJ1-4, with D maybe TRBD1 (6 bases). Germline-derived CDR1 and CDR2 are SNHLY and FYNNEI. The CDR3 totals 14 residues. V shed 6 bases and J shed 8 bases, with 16 bases lying between them. The chain's CDR3 is CASRNGGAGEKLFF. The CDR3 region has the DNA TGTGCCAGCAGAAATGGGGGCGCAGGAGAAAAACTGTTTTTT.

This chain joins TRBV12-3 or TRBV12-4 and TRBJ1-2; 8 nucleotides agree with TRBD1. With 6 bases clipped from V and 6 bases from J, the junction kept 6 bases outside the gene matches. The CDR3 consists of 13 residues. In nucleotides, the CDR3 is TGTGCCAGCAGCCCCCTACAGGGGGATGGCTACACCTTC. Amino acid sequence: CASSPLQGDGYTF.

The chain employs TRBV5-1 and TRBJ1-4; 10 bases match TRBD1. Looked up from germline, CDR1 is SGHRS and CDR2 is YFSETQ. V gave up 4 bases and J gave up 8 bases; unmatched junction bases: 11. The CDR3 covers 16 residues. The CDR3 sequence: CASSRDRGNVGEKLFF. Here the CDR3 DNA reads TGCGCCAGCAGCCGGGACAGGGGCAATGTGGGGGAAAAACTGTTTTTT.

This clone was seen a handful of times. The CDR3 bases are TGTGCCAGCTCACCACTAACGCTAACAGGGAATACTAATGAAAAACTGTTTTTT. It translates to CASSPLTLTGNTNEKLFF. This chain links TRBV18 with TRBJ1-4, with TRBD1 as a possible D gene (6 bases). Trimming stripped 1 base from V and 2 bases from J, with 17 bases between. The germline gives CDR1 KGHSH, CDR2 LQKENI. The CDR3 totals 18 residues.

The chain uses TRBV19 and TRBJ1-2; tentatively, D is TRBD1 (6 bases). Germline CDR1 is LNHDA and CDR2 is SQIVND (reference sequence). The CDR3 runs to 16 residues. Trimming pared 5 bases from V and 1 base from J, leaving 17 bases between. The DNA for the CDR3 is TGTGCCAGTAGTCCCTACCCAGGGGCCGGTAACTATGGCTACACCTTC. The encoded protein is CASSPYPGAGNYGYTF. Complete variable domain (other parts from reference TRBV19 and TRBJ1-2): DGGITQSPKYLFRKEGQNVTLSCEQNLNHDAMYWYRQDPGQGLRLIYYSQIVNDFQKGDIAEGYSVSREKKESFPLTVTSAQKNPTAFYLCASSPYPGAGNYGYTFGSGTRLTVV.